These 26 T cell receptor beta chains share one sample of origin, sequenced in a study of T-cell memory formation after mild COVID-19. Via MiXCR, TCRdb re-called the 5' RACE reads, giving one row per CDR3 protein. The sample includes a few hundred thousand distinct CDR3 sequences, about a sixth seen only once; the top ten take roughly 24%. What was sequenced was PBMCs or a T cell subset sorted from them (not recorded which). The source is a man younger than 30 who had mild COVID-19 (a few samples of this study predate the infection). Cell type and time point are not known.

This clonotype was observed a few times. This rearrangement joins TRBV6-5 to TRBJ2-3; 10 bases fit TRBD2. Trimming cost V 7 bases and J 9 bases; bases outside gene matches: 7. The CDR3 is 13 residues long. CDR1 MNHEY and CDR2 SVGAGI come from the germline V gene. CDR3 sequence reads: CASTKRGGGTQYF. The DNA for the CDR3 is TGTGCCAGCACCAAGCGGGGGGGCGGGACGCAGTATTTT.

The chain's CDR3 is CSAPGTGDPNEQFF. CDR3 DNA sequence: TGCAGTGCCCCCGGGACAGGGGACCCCAATGAGCAGTTCTTC. The chain recombines TRBV20-1 with TRBJ2-1; 10 nucleotides align to TRBD1. Germline V gene lookup returns CDR1 DFQATT and CDR2 SNEGSKA (reference sequence). The CDR3 runs to 14 residues. The V gene end was trimmed by 6 bases and the J gene end by 6 bases; junction bases not matched to a gene: 8.

This rearrangement joins TRBV9 to TRBJ2-1; D is perhaps TRBD2 (6 bases). The CDR3 runs 17 residues. The germline gives CDR1 SGDLS, CDR2 YYNGEE. Trimming cost V 0 bases and J 5 bases, with 18 bases left between them. CDR3 region: CASSVATGRRADNEQFF. The DNA of the CDR3 is TGTGCCAGCAGCGTAGCTACGGGGAGGCGGGCCGACAATGAGCAGTTCTTC.

The rearrangement links TRBV29-1 to TRBJ1-2, with unresolved D. Trimming shortened V by 0 bases and J by 8 bases, and 7 bases separated the two germline ends. This CDR3 region has 11 residues. Per the germline V gene, CDR1 is SQVTM and CDR2 is ANQGSEA. CDR3 sequence reads: CSVEEIGGYTF. CDR3 sequence (DNA): TGCAGCGTTGAAGAAATAGGAGGCTACACCTTC.

This clonotype was seen ten or more times. The V call is TRBV12-3 or TRBV12-4, the J call TRBJ1-2, with D uncertain. Trimming removed 2 bases at V and 2 bases at J, with 6 bases between. CDR3 length equals 13 residues. The CDR3 loop reads CASSLPGNYGYTF. CDR3 sequence (DNA): TGTGCCAGCAGTTTACCGGGGAACTATGGCTACACCTTC.

The rearrangement joins TRBV20-1 to TRBJ1-5; TRBD1 matches 9 bases. Looked up from germline, CDR1 is DFQATT and CDR2 is SNEGSKA (reference sequence). This CDR3 is 16 amino acids long. The ends lost 5 bases at V and 6 bases at J; junction bases unmatched: 14. The CDR3 DNA is TGCAGTGCTCCTAGAAACACAGGGGGCTTCGCTCAGCCCCAGCATTTT. This encodes CSAPRNTGGFAQPQHF.

This clonotype has a handful of counts. This chain links TRBV20-1 with TRBJ2-5; the D gene is possibly TRBD2 (6 bases). In germline, CDR1 is DFQATT, CDR2 SNEGSKA (reference sequence). The V end lost 3 bases, the J end lost 1 base, and 12 bases lay between the germline ends. The CDR3 contains 14 residues. CDR3 sequence: CSASRRGAQETQYF. The CDR3 DNA is TGCAGTGCTAGCCGGAGGGGTGCCCAAGAGACCCAGTACTTC.

The gene calls are TRBV15 and TRBJ1-1; D is uncertain. CDR3 size: 14 residues. Trimming shortened V by 1 base and J by 1 base, and 7 bases separated the two germline ends. Germline loops: CDR1 LNHNV, CDR2 YYDKDF (reference sequence). CDR3 nucleotides: TGTGCCACCAGCAGAGTGCTGCAGAACACTGAAGCTTTCTTT. Translation: CATSRVLQNTEAFF.

This clonotype was picked up a small number of times. The gene calls are TRBV27 and TRBJ2-3; 7 bases align to TRBD1. With 1 base clipped from V and 4 bases from J, the junction kept 8 bases outside the gene matches. The germline V gene has CDR1 MNHEY and CDR2 SMNVEV (reference sequence). The CDR3 runs to 16 residues. CDR3 residues: CASSLFKGAHSDTQYF. In DNA form, the CDR3 reads TGTGCCAGCAGTTTATTTAAGGGGGCGCATTCAGATACGCAGTATTTT.

CDR3 sequence: CASSVTSYGGIDTQYF. The CDR3 DNA reads as TGTGCCAGCAGCGTAACTTCCTACGGGGGGATAGATACGCAGTATTTT. The chain employs TRBV9 and TRBJ2-3; 7 bases align to TRBD2. CDR1 and CDR2 (germline): SGDLS, YYNGEE. The CDR3 covers 16 residues. Germline trimming cut 1 base from V and 5 bases from J; bases unmatched to any gene: 10.

The V call is TRBV4-3, the J call TRBJ2-1; possible D gene TRBD1, 5 bases. V was pared by 0 bases and J by 10 bases, with 7 bases between. Germline CDR1 LGHNA, CDR2 YSLEER. The CDR3 has 12 amino acids. CDR3 bases: TGCGCCAGCAGCCAAGAGGGGCAGGAGCAGTTCTTC. Translation gives CASSQEGQEQFF.

This clonotype was seen a handful of times. This rearrangement joins TRBV6-5 to TRBJ1-6; D not certain. This CDR3 has 14 residues. The V gene lost 2 bases and the J gene lost 4 bases, with 6 bases spanning the gap. Looked up from germline, CDR1 is MNHEY and CDR2 is SVGAGI. CDR3 loop: CASSYGLYNSPLHF. DNA of the CDR3: TGTGCCAGCAGTTACGGGCTATATAATTCACCCCTCCACTTT.

This clonotype was seen only a few times. The chain has TRBV6-5 and TRBJ2-6; perhaps TRBD1 as D (5 bases). The V gene's germline CDR1 is MNHEY and CDR2 SVGAGI. V dropped 1 base and J dropped 2 bases, with 12 bases sitting between them. This CDR3 has 17 amino acids. CDR3 sequence: CASSYFAGSTGANVLTF. CDR3 DNA: TGTGCCAGCAGTTACTTTGCAGGGTCAACTGGGGCCAACGTCCTGACTTTC.

This chain joins TRBV7-2 and TRBJ1-5; D may be TRBD1 (6 bases). The length of the CDR3 is 15 residues. The V gene lost 4 bases and the J gene lost 0 bases, with 10 bases spanning the gap. Looked up from germline, CDR1 is SGHTA and CDR2 is FQGNSA. Here the CDR3 reads CASSSQGDSNQPQHF. The CDR3 bases are TGTGCCAGCAGCTCACAGGGAGATAGCAATCAGCCCCAGCATTTT.

The genes are TRBV20-1 and TRBJ1-1; D call uncertain. The CDR3 is 14 amino acids. Germline CDR1 DFQATT, CDR2 SNEGSKA (reference sequence). Trimming left V 0 bases short and J 1 base short, with 9 bases between. CDR3 in DNA: TGCAGTGCTAGAGATTTTGGCGGGAACACTGAAGCTTTCTTT. Protein sequence: CSARDFGGNTEAFF.

This clonotype occurred a few times. This chain joins TRBV6-1 and TRBJ1-2, with D maybe TRBD1 (5 bases). The V end lost 7 bases, the J end lost 3 bases, and 15 bases lay between the germline ends. The CDR3 contains 14 residues. In germline, CDR1 is MNHNS, CDR2 SASEGT. CDR3 coding DNA: TGTGCCAGCACCACGTTGGGACGGTACTATGGCTACACCTTC. It codes for CASTTLGRYYGYTF.

This chain connects TRBV2 to TRBJ2-7; D is uncertain. This CDR3 is 13 amino acids long. Germline CDR1 is SNHLY and CDR2 is FYNNEI. Trimming took off 11 bases at V and 5 bases at J, with 19 bases between the two ends. In nucleotides, the CDR3 is TGTGCCTTCGCTGGTCTAGAGAACGACGAGCAGTACTTC. Protein: CAFAGLENDEQYF.

This clonotype was picked up a small number of times. The V call is TRBV10-3, the J call TRBJ2-7; no definite D call. Deletions cut 3 bases from V and 4 bases from J, with 10 bases between. The germline V gene has CDR1 ENHRY and CDR2 SYGVKD. This CDR3 has 13 residues. CDR3 protein: CAISDPDGYEQYV. CDR3 DNA: TGTGCCATCAGTGACCCTGACGGATACGAGCAGTACGTC.

The V and J genes are TRBV7-8 and TRBJ1-2, with D perhaps matching TRBD1 (5 bases). This CDR3 contains 14 residues. With 7 bases removed from V and 8 bases from J, the gap between germline ends came to 20 bases. Germline V gene data show CDR1 as SGHVS and CDR2 as FQNEAQ. This CDR3 is CASTLTPQGQGYTF. The CDR3 coding sequence is TGTGCCAGCACCCTCACGCCCCAGGGCCAGGGCTACACCTTC.

This clonotype was counted between two and nine times. The J gene is TRBJ2-7, the V gene TRBV5-1; 9 nucleotides match TRBD1. This CDR3 is 14 amino acids long. Germline loops: CDR1 SGHRS, CDR2 YFSETQ. J gave up 6 bases and V 0 bases, and 4 bases lay outside the gene matches. The CDR3 DNA sequence: TGCGCCAGCAGCTTGGACGGGACAGGGTCCGAGCAGTACGTC. Translation gives CASSLDGTGSEQYV.

The chain recombines TRBV5-6 with TRBJ2-7; 8 bases are shared with TRBD2. Losses at the gene ends were 5 bases for V and 3 bases for J; bases not matched to a gene: 4. From germline, CDR1 is SGHDT and CDR2 YYEEEE. CDR3 size: 13 residues. CDR3 sequence (DNA): TGTGCCAGCAGGCTAGCGGGTGTCTACGAGCAGTACGTC. Translated, it gives CASRLAGVYEQYV.

The chain combines TRBV28 with TRBJ2-5; perhaps D is TRBD1 or TRBD2 (5 bases each). The V and J ends lost 7 bases and 2 bases respectively, with 11 bases between them. Germline loops: CDR1 MDHEN, CDR2 SYDVKM. This CDR3 has 13 amino acids. The CDR3 is CASISGGQETQYF. In DNA form, the CDR3 reads TGTGCCAGCATTAGTGGGGGTCAAGAGACCCAGTACTTC.

This rearrangement joins TRBV27 to TRBJ2-5; the D gene is possibly TRBD1 (5 bases). The germline V and J ends were trimmed by 6 bases and 5 bases, with 13 bases remaining between them. Germline lookup yields CDR1 MNHEY and CDR2 SMNVEV (reference sequence). CDR3 length equals 13 residues. CDR3 in amino acids: CASSGRVFETQYF. CDR3 DNA sequence: TGTGCCAGCAGCGGCAGGGTGTTCGAGACCCAGTACTTC.

This clonotype turned up a few times. The chain recombines TRBV12-3 or TRBV12-4 with TRBJ2-2; D is ambiguous. The CDR3 spans 14 residues. V lost 3 bases to trimming and J lost 2 bases, with 7 bases between them. CDR3: CASSFTSNTGELFF. CDR3 in DNA: TGTGCCAGCAGTTTTACCTCAAACACCGGGGAGCTGTTTTTT.

The chain couples TRBV2 to TRBJ1-4; D is perhaps TRBD1 (5 bases). CDR1 SNHLY and CDR2 FYNNEI come from the germline V gene. The V end lost 4 bases, the J end lost 7 bases, and 16 bases lay between the germline ends. CDR3 length: 15 amino acids. The DNA of the CDR3 is TGTGCCAGCAGTGGGTTTGGGGGTATCGGTGAAAAACTGTTTTTT. It translates to CASSGFGGIGEKLFF.

The chain uses TRBV7-2 and TRBJ1-1; possibly TRBD1 for D (6 bases). CDR1 is SGHTA and CDR2 is FQGNSA in the germline V gene. Trimming removed 1 base from V and 1 base from J, with 10 bases in between. This CDR3 is built from 15 residues. CDR3 DNA sequence: TGTGCCAGCAGCTTAGTTTGGGGGGCGAACACTGAAGCTTTCTTT. Protein sequence: CASSLVWGANTEAFF.